Below, 18 T cell receptor beta chains from the same sample are listed, as sequenced in a study of blood T cell repertoires in COVID-19. Measured with immunoSEQ multiplex PCR; TCRdb has only the in-frame clones, and not every one. The table includes approximately 76,000 clones, 91% detected once. Sequenced: peripheral blood. All receptors come from a human donor in a cohort sampled during active COVID-19.

CDR3 bases: TGTGCCAGCAGGATTGGGGACAGGGCGGGGGAGCAGTACTTC. It is translated as CASRIGDRAGEQYF. The chain uses TRBV5-4 and TRBJ2-7; 9 nucleotides align to TRBD1. The CDR3 is made up of 14 amino acids. CDR1 is SGHNT, CDR2 YYREEE, per germline (reference sequence). Trimming at V came to 5 bases and at J to 7 bases, leaving 10 bases not matched to a gene. The full variable domain, rest sourced from reference TRBV5-4 and TRBJ2-7, is ETGVTQSPTHLIKTRGQQVTLRCSSQSGHNTVSWYQQALGQGPQFIFQYYREEENGRGNFPPRFSGLQFPNYSSELNVNALELDDSALYLCASRIGDRAGEQYFGPGTRLTVT.

V and J are TRBV5-5 and TRBJ1-2, with 9 bases fitting TRBD1. The CDR3 spans 13 residues. V gave up 5 bases and J gave up 2 bases; unmatched junction bases: 1. Germline CDR1 is SGHKS and CDR2 is YYEKEE (reference sequence). The CDR3 region is CASRGTGNYGYTF. Written as DNA, the CDR3 is TGTGCCAGCAGAGGGACAGGGAACTATGGCTACACCTTC.

The genes are TRBV10-3 and TRBJ1-5; D perhaps matches TRBD1 (5 bases). Germline CDR1 and CDR2: ENHRY and SYGVKD. The V end was cut by 8 bases, the J end by 7 bases, with 15 bases between. This CDR3 has 13 residues. CDR3 sequence reads: CAIGIGAEQPQHF. The CDR3 DNA is TGTGCCATCGGGATAGGGGCAGAGCAGCCCCAGCATTTT.

The rearrangement uses TRBV27 and TRBJ1-2; D is perhaps TRBD1 (5 bases). Deletions cut 3 bases from V and 6 bases from J, with 14 bases between. This CDR3 has 14 residues. The germline gives CDR1 MNHEY, CDR2 SMNVEV (reference sequence). The CDR3 here is CASSFMGPPDGYTF. The CDR3 DNA follows: TGTGCCAGCAGTTTCATGGGGCCCCCGGATGGCTACACCTTC.

The V gene is TRBV10-2, the J gene TRBJ1-6, with 8 nucleotides matching TRBD1. Germline V gene lookup returns CDR1 WSHSY and CDR2 SAAADI. V shed 10 bases, J shed 6 bases, and the junction held 14 bases outside the gene matches. The CDR3 loop spans 16 amino acids. This CDR3 is CATSPPYDRGNSPLHF. For the CDR3, the DNA is TGCGCCACCTCGCCACCCTATGACAGGGGTAATTCACCCCTCCACTTT.

In this sample, this clone turned up once. The genes are TRBV19 and TRBJ1-2; D unresolved. The V gene's germline CDR1 is LNHDA and CDR2 SQIVND (reference sequence). The CDR3 is 14 amino acids. V was pared by 3 bases and J by 0 bases, with 8 bases between. The CDR3 region is CASSIPQANYGYTF. CDR3 DNA: TGTGCCAGTAGTATCCCACAAGCTAACTATGGCTACACCTTC.

The rearrangement links TRBV28 to TRBJ1-2; 8 positions agree with TRBD1. The ends lost 5 bases at V and 5 bases at J; junction bases unmatched: 7. CDR3 length: 14 residues. Germline CDR1 is MDHEN and CDR2 is SYDVKM. The CDR3 is CASSADRAIYGYTF. CDR3 nucleotide sequence: TGTGCCAGCAGTGCGGACAGGGCGATATATGGCTACACCTTC.

The chain is built from TRBV11-2 and TRBJ2-7, with TRBD1 identical over 9 bases. Germline lookup yields CDR1 SGHAT and CDR2 FQNNGV. This CDR3 contains 16 residues. Trimming at V came to 5 bases and at J to 3 bases, leaving 11 bases not matched to a gene. CDR3 loop: CASSLGRTGVFYEQYF. CDR3 DNA: TGTGCCAGCAGCCTAGGACGGACAGGGGTCTTCTACGAGCAGTACTTC.

The V gene is TRBV2, the J gene TRBJ1-1; 7 nucleotides align to TRBD1. This CDR3 has 13 amino acids. J lost 1 base, V lost 6 bases, and 2 bases had no gene match. The germline gives CDR1 SNHLY, CDR2 FYNNEI. The DNA of the CDR3 is TGTGCCAGCAGAGGGACAGCGAACACTGAAGCTTTCTTT. Residues: CASRGTANTEAFF.

J is TRBJ2-7 and V is TRBV5-1; TRBD1 might be the D (6 bases). The CDR3 consists of 14 residues. The germline V gene has CDR1 SGHRS and CDR2 YFSETQ. Trimming left V 0 bases short and J 5 bases short, with 12 bases between. This chain's CDR3 is CASSLGSGVNEQYF. Written as DNA, the CDR3 is TGCGCCAGCAGCTTGGGGTCAGGGGTCAACGAGCAGTACTTC. Combining the CDR3 with reference TRBV5-1 and TRBJ2-7 gives the whole variable domain KAGVTQTPRYLIKTRGQQVTLSCSPISGHRSVSWYQQTPGQGLQFLFEYFSETQRNKGNFPGRFSGRQFSNSRSEMNVSTLELGDSALYLCASSLGSGVNEQYFGPGTRLTVT.

V and J are TRBV5-1 and TRBJ1-6, with D uncertain. V lost 4 bases and J 5 bases, leaving 7 bases between the germline ends. CDR1 is SGHRS and CDR2 is YFSETQ in the germline V gene. The CDR3 spans 13 residues. The CDR3 protein is CASSTTNNSPLHF. DNA of the CDR3: TGCGCCAGCAGCACAACCAATAATTCACCCCTCCACTTT.

The chain joins TRBV12-3 or TRBV12-4 to TRBJ2-7; TRBD1 matches 7 bases. The CDR3 has 13 amino acids. V gave up 6 bases and J gave up 6 bases; unmatched junction bases: 8. The CDR3 DNA reads TGTGCCAGCAGGACGACAGGGCCGGGCGAGCAGTACTTC. It translates to CASRTTGPGEQYF.

This clone was picked up one time. The CDR3 loop is CASSLAGTSHFSTNEKLFF. DNA of the CDR3: TGTGCCAGCAGCTTGGCCGGGACAAGCCATTTTTCAACTAATGAAAAACTGTTTTTT. V is TRBV5-5 and J is TRBJ1-4, with D perhaps TRBD1 (6 bases). Germline V gene lookup returns CDR1 SGHKS and CDR2 YYEKEE (reference sequence). The CDR3 has 19 amino acids. V dropped 0 bases and J dropped 0 bases, with 18 bases sitting between them.

The rearrangement links TRBV29-1 to TRBJ1-1; no definite D call. Germline assignment: CDR1 SQVTM and CDR2 ANQGSEA. The V end was cut by 8 bases, the J end by 1 base, with 14 bases between. This CDR3 spans 13 amino acids. DNA for the CDR3: TGCAGCCTTTTGCCACTTTCGAACACTGAAGCTTTCTTT. Amino acid sequence: CSLLPLSNTEAFF.

The V call is TRBV11-2, the J call TRBJ2-7; 8 bases map to TRBD1. V was clipped by 3 bases and J by 4 bases; unmatched bases: 5. This CDR3 has 14 amino acids. From germline, CDR1 is SGHAT and CDR2 FQNNGV. DNA for the CDR3: TGTGCCAGCAGCTTCTCAGGGGGCGGTTACGAGCAGTACTTC. This gives the protein CASSFSGGGYEQYF.

This clone has just one count. The CDR3 spells CASSLIVSFGQGGNSPLHF. The CDR3 region has the DNA TGTGCCAGCAGCTTAATAGTGAGTTTCGGGCAGGGCGGTAATTCACCCCTCCACTTT. This chain joins TRBV7-3 and TRBJ1-6, with D possibly matching TRBD1 (5 bases). The CDR3 is made up of 19 amino acids. The germline V gene has CDR1 SGHTA and CDR2 FQGTGA. The V and J ends lost 1 base and 6 bases respectively, with 22 bases between them.

This rearrangement joins TRBV28 to TRBJ2-7; TRBD1 aligns across 7 bases. Unmatched junction bases numbered 11, after V lost 3 bases and J lost 3 bases. This CDR3 is built from 16 residues. The germline gives CDR1 MDHEN, CDR2 SYDVKM. The CDR3 sequence is CASSFPGTAKNYEQYF. CDR3 DNA sequence: TGTGCCAGCAGTTTCCCCGGGACAGCGAAAAACTACGAGCAGTACTTC.

This clone was detected only once. The chain carries TRBV27 and TRBJ2-7; 13 bases fit TRBD2. After removal of 6 bases from V and 0 bases from J, the junction contained 2 bases not matched to a gene. The germline gives CDR1 MNHEY, CDR2 SMNVEV (reference sequence). CDR3 length equals 15 residues. The CDR3 nucleotides are TGTGCCAGCAGCGGGACTAGCGGGGCCTCCTACGAGCAGTACTTC. Translation gives CASSGTSGASYEQYF.